One sample yielded the 25 T cell receptor beta chains listed below, sequenced in a study of PD-L1 blockade in urothelial cancer. Time point in this sample: peripheral blood 6 weeks after treatment start. Generated by immunoSEQ multiplex PCR, the TCRdb table keeps only in-frame clones and is missing some. Among approximately 93,000 clones, around four fifths were seen once, and the ten largest hold around 7.7%. Sequencing used PBMCs, obtained around atezolizumab (anti-PD-L1) treatment. The receptors here all came from a man in his 70s with urothelial cancer.

The chain links TRBV19 to TRBJ2-3; 7 bases agree with TRBD1. This CDR3 is built from 14 residues. Germline trimming cut 5 bases from V and 5 bases from J; bases unmatched to any gene: 7. Germline CDR1 reads LNHDA; CDR2 reads SQIVND (reference sequence). For the CDR3, the DNA is TGTGCCAGTAGTGCAAGACAGGGTTTAGATACGCAGTATTTT. Encoded protein: CASSARQGLDTQYF.

This clone came up a few times. V usage is TRBV2 and J usage is TRBJ2-7, with 10 bases identical to TRBD2. V lost 3 bases and J lost 1; bases outside the gene matches: 3. The CDR3 has 15 amino acids. Germline lookup yields CDR1 SNHLY and CDR2 FYNNEI. The CDR3 region is CASSDASGSSYEQYF. The CDR3, as DNA: TGTGCCAGCAGTGACGCTAGCGGGAGTTCCTACGAGCAGTACTTC.

The gene calls are TRBV6-1 and TRBJ2-7; TRBD2 is a possible D gene (5 bases). The CDR3 extends over 13 amino acids. The germline CDR1 and CDR2 sequences are MNHNS and SASEGT. Between the trimmed V and J ends, which lost 8 bases and 2 bases, there was a span of 13 bases. The CDR3 loop is CASSYGITYEQYF. The CDR3 DNA sequence: TGTGCCAGCTCCTACGGGATAACCTACGAGCAGTACTTC.

The table lists this clone with a few counts. The chain links TRBV6-1 to TRBJ2-7, with TRBD1 identical over 8 bases. With V trimmed by 0 bases and J by 3 bases, 10 bases remained unmatched. Germline CDR1 is MNHNS and CDR2 is SASEGT. The CDR3 extends over 17 amino acids. CDR3 DNA sequence: TGTGCCAGCAGTGAAGCCCGGACAGGGTCGTTTGGCTACGAGCAGTACTTC. Its translation is CASSEARTGSFGYEQYF.

The chain recombines TRBV6-1 with TRBJ1-2; 9 nucleotides agree with TRBD1. This CDR3 spans 15 amino acids. V lost 0 bases to trimming and J lost 8 bases; unmatched junction nucleotides: 7. Per germline, CDR1 MNHNS and CDR2 SASEGT. The CDR3 coding sequence is TGTGCCAGCAGTGAAGCGGGGGACAGGGAATACGGCTACACCTTC. This sequence encodes CASSEAGDREYGYTF.

DNA for the CDR3: TGTGCCATCAGGGACAGGGGCGGGAATCAGCCCCAGCATTTT. Protein: CAIRDRGGNQPQHF. The chain links TRBV2 to TRBJ1-5; TRBD1 aligns across 10 bases. V was clipped by 10 bases and J by 4 bases; unmatched bases: 7. Germline V gene data show CDR1 as SNHLY and CDR2 as FYNNEI. The CDR3 covers 14 residues.

The chain joins TRBV5-1 to TRBJ1-1; D not certain. Germline V gene sequence: CDR1 SGHRS, CDR2 YFSETQ. With 0 bases removed from V and 0 bases from J, the gap between germline ends came to 12 bases. The CDR3 spans 16 residues. The CDR3 DNA is TGCGCCAGCAGCTTGGGTGGGGAGGGTATGAACACTGAAGCTTTCTTT. Protein: CASSLGGEGMNTEAFF. The whole variable domain, remainder taken from reference TRBV5-1 and TRBJ1-1, is KAGVTQTPRYLIKTRGQQVTLSCSPISGHRSVSWYQQTPGQGLQFLFEYFSETQRNKGNFPGRFSGRQFSNSRSEMNVSTLELGDSALYLCASSLGGEGMNTEAFFGQGTRLTVV.

This clone turned up a few times. V and J are TRBV7-9 and TRBJ2-5; 11 bases line up with TRBD2. Germline CDR1 SEHNR, CDR2 FQNEAQ (reference sequence). V gave up 3 bases and J gave up 5 bases; unmatched junction bases: 8. The CDR3 extends over 16 amino acids. CDR3 nucleotide sequence: TGTGCCAGCAGCTTCGGTAGCGGGGGGGCCCGGGAGACCCAGTACTTC. Protein product: CASSFGSGGARETQYF.

V and J are TRBV5-1 and TRBJ2-7, with D possibly matching TRBD1 (5 bases). The CDR3 is made up of 14 amino acids. Germline V gene lookup returns CDR1 SGHRS and CDR2 YFSETQ. Between the trimmed V and J ends, which lost 0 bases and 5 bases, there was a span of 12 bases. CDR3 residues: CASSLAQGLHEQYF. Here the CDR3 DNA reads TGCGCCAGCAGCTTGGCGCAGGGCCTCCACGAGCAGTACTTC.

In this sample, this clone turned up many times. The rearrangement uses TRBV19 and TRBJ2-3, with a weak D call TRBD2 (6 bases). Per the germline V gene, CDR1 is LNHDA and CDR2 is SQIVND (reference sequence). The CDR3 is made up of 15 amino acids. V was cut by 2 bases and J by 4 bases, with 13 bases left in between. CDR3 protein: CASSILGGSPDTQYF. The CDR3 coding sequence is TGTGCCAGTAGTATACTAGGAGGGAGTCCAGATACGCAGTATTTT.

The chain combines TRBV11-2 with TRBJ2-1; 9 bases agree with TRBD1. Germline CDR1 SGHAT, CDR2 FQNNGV. The V gene end was trimmed by 3 bases and the J gene end by 4 bases; junction bases not matched to a gene: 7. The CDR3 covers 16 residues. CDR3 amino acids: CASSFRGQGNYNEQFF. Here the CDR3 DNA reads TGTGCCAGCAGCTTTCGGGGACAGGGAAATTACAATGAGCAGTTCTTC.

A few counts support this clone. The chain has TRBV7-9 and TRBJ2-6; D is unresolved. The CDR3 covers 17 residues. Germline CDR1 SEHNR, CDR2 FQNEAQ (reference sequence). Trimming removed 5 bases from V and 4 bases from J, with 18 bases in between. CDR3 nucleotide sequence: TGTGCCAGCAGCACCCGTCTCCAGACTGAGGGGGCCAACGTCCTGACTTTC. Its protein product is CASSTRLQTEGANVLTF.

This chain uses TRBV14 with TRBJ2-1; D uncertain. Trimming stripped 4 bases from V and 0 bases from J, with 16 bases between. The CDR3 sequence is 17 residues long. Germline V lookup: CDR1 SGHDN, CDR2 FVKESK. The CDR3 DNA sequence: TGTGCCAGCAGCCCCCTCGGCGGCACCGTCTCCTACAATGAGCAGTTCTTC. It yields the protein CASSPLGGTVSYNEQFF.

The rearrangement links TRBV5-4 to TRBJ2-2, with 7 bases lining up with TRBD1. Trimming took 0 bases from V and 5 from J; bases not matched to a gene: 1. The CDR3 has 14 amino acids. Germline V gives CDR1 SGHNT, CDR2 YYREEE (reference sequence). CDR3 coding DNA: TGTGCCAGCAGCTTGGACAGGGGAACCGGGGAGCTGTTTTTT. The encoded protein is CASSLDRGTGELFF.

The genes are TRBV5-4 and TRBJ1-2; D call uncertain. In germline, CDR1 is SGHNT, CDR2 YYREEE (reference sequence). Trimming took off 2 bases at V and 7 bases at J, with 15 bases between the two ends. This CDR3 has 14 residues. CDR3 DNA: TGTGCCAGCAGCTTTGGAGCGTCAGATGGTGGCTACACCTTC. Translating it yields CASSFGASDGGYTF.

This clone was picked up a small number of times. Other DNA sequences from this sample encode an identical CDR3 as well. The gene calls are TRBV5-6 and TRBJ2-1; no definite D call. V was cut by 0 bases and J by 4 bases, with 5 bases left in between. The CDR3 is 13 residues long. Germline V gene lookup returns CDR1 SGHDT and CDR2 YYEEEE. CDR3 nucleotide sequence: TGTGCCAGCAGCTTGGCACTATACAATGAGCAGTTCTTC. Encoded protein: CASSLALYNEQFF. Full variable domain (outside the CDR3, taken from reference TRBV5-6 and TRBJ2-1): DAGVTQSPTHLIKTRGQQVTLRCSPKSGHDTVSWYQQALGQGPQFIFQYYEEEERQRGNFPDRFSGHQFPNYSSELNVNALLLGDSALYLCASSLALYNEQFFGPGTRLTVL.

V usage is TRBV19 and J usage is TRBJ1-2; maybe TRBD1 (6 bases). The CDR3 runs to 14 residues. V gave up 3 bases and J gave up 2 bases, with 10 bases separating them. Germline CDR1 LNHDA, CDR2 SQIVND (reference sequence). CDR3 bases: TGTGCCAGTAGTATTAACACAGGGAACTATGGCTACACCTTC. Its translation is CASSINTGNYGYTF.

The chain has TRBV2 and TRBJ2-7, with 7 bases matching TRBD1. The CDR3 sequence is 16 residues long. V dropped 6 bases and J dropped 2; count of bases not matched to a gene: 13. Germline V gene data show CDR1 as SNHLY and CDR2 as FYNNEI. The CDR3 spells CASSRRSDRSTYEQYF. CDR3 bases: TGTGCCAGCAGCCGTCGGTCGGACAGGTCCACCTACGAGCAGTACTTC.

The chain joins TRBV15 to TRBJ1-5, with TRBD1 matching 10 bases. With 0 bases clipped from V and 7 bases from J, the junction kept 9 bases outside the gene matches. The CDR3 sequence is 17 residues long. Germline CDR1 and CDR2: LNHNV and YYDKDF (reference sequence). The CDR3 loop is CATSRDGTGARGQPQHF. In DNA, the CDR3 is TGTGCCACCAGCAGAGACGGGACAGGGGCGAGGGGGCAGCCCCAGCATTTT.

The V and J genes are TRBV2 and TRBJ1-5, with 9 bases aligning to TRBD1. This CDR3 is 15 amino acids long. The V and J ends lost 2 bases and 6 bases, in that order; junction bases with no gene match: 5. CDR1 and CDR2 (germline): SNHLY, FYNNEI. The CDR3 DNA sequence: TGTGCCAGCAGTGAACGACGGACAGGGGTTCAGCCCCAGCATTTT. The encoded protein is CASSERRTGVQPQHF.

This rearrangement joins TRBV27 to TRBJ2-3, with 10 nucleotides matching TRBD1. The germline CDR1 and CDR2 sequences are MNHEY and SMNVEV (reference sequence). The CDR3 runs to 16 residues. Trimming cost V 3 bases and J 3 bases; bases outside gene matches: 6. CDR3 residues: CASSLTGQGWTDTQYF. CDR3 nucleotide sequence: TGTGCCAGCAGTTTGACGGGACAGGGGTGGACAGATACGCAGTATTTT.

The chain links TRBV30 to TRBJ1-6; the match to TRBD1 covers 10 bases. Germline V lookup: CDR1 GTSNPN, CDR2 SVGIG (reference sequence). V shed 5 bases, J shed 7 bases, and the junction held 8 bases outside the gene matches. The CDR3 totals 15 residues. The CDR3 nucleotides read TGTGCCTGGGTGGACAGGGGGGTGAGAAATTCACCCCTCCACTTT. Its translation: CAWVDRGVRNSPLHF.

The chain is built from TRBV2 and TRBJ2-1, with 15 positions matching TRBD2. Germline V CDR1 and CDR2: SNHLY, FYNNEI. The CDR3 runs 14 residues. J was trimmed by 10 bases and V by 7 bases; bases with no gene match: 5. In DNA form, the CDR3 reads TGTGCCAGCACGGGACTAGCGGGGGGAGGGGAGCAGTTCTTC. Translating it yields CASTGLAGGGEQFF.

This clone was seen ten or more times. J is TRBJ2-1 and V is TRBV5-1; the D gene is possibly TRBD2 (6 bases). Germline V lookup: CDR1 SGHRS, CDR2 YFSETQ. V dropped 4 bases and J dropped 4 bases, with 12 bases sitting between them. The CDR3 runs 14 residues. This chain's CDR3 is CASSRALAYNEQFF. CDR3 DNA: TGCGCCAGCAGCCGGGCACTAGCTTACAATGAGCAGTTCTTC. The variable domain in full, with the rest retrieved from reference TRBV5-1 and TRBJ2-1, is KAGVTQTPRYLIKTRGQQVTLSCSPISGHRSVSWYQQTPGQGLQFLFEYFSETQRNKGNFPGRFSGRQFSNSRSEMNVSTLELGDSALYLCASSRALAYNEQFFGPGTRLTVL.

The rearrangement links TRBV2 to TRBJ2-5; maybe TRBD2 (5 bases). The ends were cut back, 8 bases at V and 2 bases at J, with 12 bases in the middle. Germline-derived CDR1 and CDR2 are SNHLY and FYNNEI. There are 13 residues in the CDR3. CDR3 sequence: CASALAQQETQYF. The DNA for the CDR3 is TGTGCCAGCGCGCTAGCACAGCAAGAGACCCAGTACTTC.